This TCR beta chain was found in a study of shared clonotypes between healthy human individuals. At a deep level, the assay was run. Measured with immunoSEQ multiplex PCR; TCRdb has only the in-frame clones, and not every one. The sample holds more than 2 million clones, over 85% seen once. The germline V gene encodes CDR1 SQVTM and CDR2 ANQGSEA. Trimming stripped 1 base from V and 8 bases from J, with 8 bases between. The CDR3 consists of 11 residues. As defined, naive CD8 cells were CD45RO-negative and positively selected for CCR7, with terminally differentiated effector memory CD45RA+ cells excluded.

This TCR was recovered from a man aged 18 to 29 in good health. Some clones in this sample may be carry-over from other donors' samples. What was sequenced was naive CD8+ T cells from PBMCs. V is TRBV29-1 and J is TRBJ1-2, with D hard to call. The chain's CDR3 is CSVEGSRGYTF. The CDR3 DNA reads TGCAGCGTTGAAGGATCCCGAGGCTACACCTTC. The entire variable domain, with the rest obtained from reference TRBV29-1 and TRBJ1-2, is as follows: SAVISQKPSRDICQRGTSLTIQCQVDSQVTMMFWYRQQPGQSLTLIATANQGSEATYESGFVIDKFPISRPNLTFSTLTVSNMSPEDSSIYLCSVEGSRGYTFGSGTRLTVV.